This T cell receptor (beta chain) was found in a study of blood T cell repertoires in COVID-19. Turning to the study itself: Both acute and convalescent COVID-19 samples were obtained from the United States, Italy and Spain. PBMCs, B-cell-depleted T cells, or T cells provided the cDNA or gDNA that made up the material.

Germline V gene data show CDR1 as SGHDT and CDR2 as YYEEEE. V shed 5 bases, J shed 2 bases, and the junction held 5 bases outside the gene matches. The CDR3 sequence is 15 residues long. Authors' methods: Counts of nucleated cells, estimated from reference gene primer amplification, were obtained. Sequencing was performed with immunoSEQ multiplex PCR; in TCRdb, only in-frame clones are kept and a portion is missing. The D gene and trimming were derived from the DNA, and the V and J assignments and clone size from that table. The table shows 110,000 to 150,000 clones, with approximately 81% occurring only once. The table lists this clone with a few counts.

The chain carries TRBV5-6 and TRBJ2-1; 9 bases agree with TRBD2. Specimen: peripheral blood. The clonotype originates from a human donor in a cohort sampled during active COVID-19. The chain's CDR3 is CASRLAGVTYNEQFF. Here the CDR3 DNA reads TGTGCCAGCAGGTTAGCGGGAGTAACCTACAATGAGCAGTTCTTC.